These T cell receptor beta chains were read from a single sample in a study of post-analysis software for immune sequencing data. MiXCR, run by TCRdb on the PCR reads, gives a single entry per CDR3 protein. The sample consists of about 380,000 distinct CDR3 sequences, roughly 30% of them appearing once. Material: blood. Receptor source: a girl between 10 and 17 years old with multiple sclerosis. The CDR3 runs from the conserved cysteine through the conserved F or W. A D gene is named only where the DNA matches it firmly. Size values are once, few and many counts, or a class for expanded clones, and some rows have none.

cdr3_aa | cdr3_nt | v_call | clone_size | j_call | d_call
CASSFAGAYEQYF | TGTGCCAGCAGTTTCGCAGGAGCCTACGAGCAGTACTTC | TRBV27 | few | TRBJ2-7 | NA
CASSGDGKSYNEQFF | TGCGCCAGCAGCGGGGACGGAAAGTCCTACAATGAGCAGTTCTTC | TRBV5-1 | few | TRBJ2-1 | NA
CSALRGGLGMDTNIQYF | TGCAGTGCCCTGAGAGGGGGCCTGGGGATGGACACAAACATTCAGTACTTC | TRBV20-1 | once | TRBJ2-4 | TRBD1
CATDTETTYGYTF | TGTGCCACCGATACTGAGACCACCTATGGCTACACCTTC | TRBV10-3 | NA | TRBJ1-2 | NA
CASSFTSGGHNEQFF | TGTGCCAGCAGCTTCACTAGCGGGGGCCACAATGAGCAGTTCTTC | TRBV7-8 | NA | TRBJ2-1 | TRBD2
CAVGGELEQYF | TGTGCCGTGGGGGGCGAGCTCGAGCAGTACTTC | TRBV12-3/TRBV12-4 | few | TRBJ2-7 | NA
CASSSTTGIRYNEQFF | TGTGCCAGCAGTTCCACTACAGGGATCCGATACAATGAGCAGTTCTTC | TRBV12-3/TRBV12-4 | few | TRBJ2-1 | NA
CASSPETGSGTF | TGTGCCAGCAGCCCTGAGACAGGGTCGGGCACCTTC | TRBV11-2 | NA | TRBJ1-2 | TRBD1
CASSTQGQGIDTQYF | TGTGCCAGCAGCACCCAGGGACAGGGGATAGATACGCAGTATTTT | TRBV6-5 | NA | TRBJ2-3 | TRBD1
CASSEWGPKTYNSPLHF | TGTGCCAGCAGTGAGTGGGGACCGAAAACCTATAATTCACCCCTCCACTTT | TRBV2 | NA | TRBJ1-6 | NA
CASSLEEKLFF | TGTGCCAGCAGCTTGGAGGAAAAACTGTTTTTT | TRBV11-2 | NA | TRBJ1-4 | NA
CASSTIGALSYEQYF | TGTGCCAGCAGTACGATAGGAGCGCTCTCCTACGAGCAGTACTTC | TRBV28 | NA | TRBJ2-7 | NA
CASSVQEGYEQYF | TGTGCCAGCAGCGTTCAAGAGGGTTACGAGCAGTACTTC | TRBV6-2/TRBV6-3 | NA | TRBJ2-7 | NA
CASSGSGQSYEQYF | TGTGCCAGCAGCGGCTCGGGACAGTCCTACGAGCAGTACTTC | TRBV7-9 | NA | TRBJ2-7 | TRBD1
CAISEVFHLHF | TGTGCCATCTCCGAGGTCTTCCACCTCCACTTT | TRBV9 | few | TRBJ1-6 | NA
CSAGGNTDTQYF | TGCAGCGCGGGAGGGAATACAGATACGCAGTATTTT | TRBV29-1 | NA | TRBJ2-3 | TRBD2
CSVRTGVSREQYF | TGCAGTGTCCGAACAGGGGTATCTAGGGAGCAGTACTTT | TRBV20-1 | NA | TRBJ2-7 | TRBD1
CASSEGTTYEQYF | TGTGCCAGCAGTGAGGGGACAACATACGAGCAGTACTTC | TRBV25-1 | many | TRBJ2-7 | NA
CASARASGQSYEQYF | TGTGCCAGCGCCCGAGCCTCGGGACAGAGCTACGAGCAGTACTTC | TRBV7-2 | few | TRBJ2-7 | TRBD1
CASSQEGEGAYQETQYF | TGTGCCAGCAGCCAAGAGGGTGAGGGGGCGTACCAAGAGACCCAGTACTTC | TRBV4-2 | NA | TRBJ2-5 | TRBD1
CATSRDVKDTDTQYF | TGTGCCACCAGCAGAGATGTCAAAGACACAGATACGCAGTATTTT | TRBV15 | once | TRBJ2-3 | NA
CASSLARARLAYEQYF | TGTGCCAGCAGTTTGGCGAGGGCGAGGCTAGCCTACGAGCAGTACTTC | TRBV27 | NA | TRBJ2-7 | NA
CASSLGTLNQPQHF | TGTGCCAGCAGCTTAGGGACCCTTAATCAGCCCCAGCATTTT | TRBV7-2 | few | TRBJ1-5 | NA
CASSFRGTGDVGYGYTF | TGTGCCAGCAGTTTTCGGGGAACGGGAGATGTAGGCTATGGCTACACCTTC | TRBV7-8 | once | TRBJ1-2 | NA
CASSLGQTAGAFF | TGCGCCAGCAGCTTGGGGCAGACTGCCGGGGCTTTCTTT | TRBV5-1 | NA | TRBJ1-1 | NA
CASSSHRGETQYF | TGTGCCAGCAGCTCCCACAGGGGAGAGACCCAGTACTTC | TRBV7-3 | NA | TRBJ2-5 | TRBD1
CASRDRSQETQYF | TGTGCCAGCAGGGACCGCTCCCAAGAGACCCAGTACTTC | TRBV6-5 | once | TRBJ2-5 | NA
CAPGQGGQPQHF | TGTGCCCCCGGACAGGGGGGACAGCCCCAGCATTTT | TRBV24-1 | NA | TRBJ1-5 | TRBD1
CASSQDTGGQNYGYTF | TGCGCCAGCAGCCAAGATACAGGGGGGCAAAACTATGGCTACACCTTC | TRBV4-3 | NA | TRBJ1-2 | TRBD1
CASSLDDLGDEQFF | TGTGCCAGCAGCCTCGACGACCTTGGAGATGAGCAGTTCTTC | TRBV7-3 | NA | TRBJ2-1 | NA
CASMRDTPPGYTF | TGTGCCAGCATGAGGGACACTCCTCCGGGCTACACCTTC | TRBV6-5 | NA | TRBJ1-2 | NA
CATSRGGLPGQPQHF | TGTGCCACCAGCAGAGGGGGACTTCCGGGGCAGCCCCAGCATTTT | TRBV15 | NA | TRBJ1-5 | NA
CASSYSGGMGGEQFF | TGTGCCAGCAGTTACTCCGGGGGAATGGGGGGTGAGCAGTTCTTC | TRBV6-2/TRBV6-3 | few | TRBJ2-1 | NA
CSAHGGSGNEQFF | TGCAGTGCTCACGGGGGGTCCGGCAATGAGCAGTTCTTC | TRBV20-1 | NA | TRBJ2-1 | TRBD2
CASSTNAGGYGYTF | TGTGCCAGCAGTACTAATGCAGGGGGGTATGGCTACACCTTC | TRBV6-6 | NA | TRBJ1-2 | TRBD1
CASSLGGGYTDTQYF | TGTGCCAGCAGCTTAGGTGGGGGGTACACAGATACGCAGTATTTT | TRBV7-2 | few | TRBJ2-3 | NA
CATSRDGQGYQPQHF | TGTGCCACCAGCAGAGATGGACAGGGATATCAGCCCCAGCATTTT | TRBV15 | few | TRBJ1-5 | TRBD1
CASSLVGTGVDRPQHF | TGTGCCAGCAGTCTCGTAGGGACAGGGGTGGATCGGCCCCAGCATTTT | TRBV7-2 | NA | TRBJ1-5 | TRBD1
CASSLGRAGTGELFF | TGTGCCAGCAGCTTAGGACGGGCGGGCACCGGGGAGCTGTTTTTT | TRBV7-2 | NA | TRBJ2-2 | NA
CASSKVGDPDRLSSYEQYF | TGTGCCAGCAGCAAAGTGGGGGACCCGGACAGGCTAAGCTCCTACGAGCAGTACTTC | TRBV21-1 | many | TRBJ2-7 | NA
CASKADRGNTEAFF | TGTGCCAGCAAGGCCGACAGGGGGAACACTGAAGCTTTCTTT | TRBV25-1 | NA | TRBJ1-1 | TRBD1
CASSSPSGQGVPYEQYF | TGTGCCAGCAGTTCCCCTTCGGGACAGGGGGTTCCCTACGAGCAGTACTTC | TRBV6-2/TRBV6-3 | NA | TRBJ2-7 | TRBD1
CASSLPLQGSESYEQYF | TGTGCCAGCAGCTTACCCTTACAGGGGTCAGAATCCTACGAGCAGTACTTC | TRBV7-9 | few | TRBJ2-7 | TRBD1
CATREGARADTQYF | TGTGCCACCAGGGAGGGGGCAAGGGCAGATACGCAGTATTTT | TRBV24-1 | NA | TRBJ2-3 | NA
CASSKTGTQYSNQPQHF | TGTGCCAGCAGCAAAACAGGGACCCAGTATAGCAATCAGCCCCAGCATTTT | TRBV27 | NA | TRBJ1-5 | NA
CASSLAGGYDEKLFF | TGCGCCAGCAGCTTGGCAGGGGGTTATGATGAAAAACTGTTTTTT | TRBV5-1 | NA | TRBJ1-4 | TRBD1
CASSPAPPWDEQFF | TGCGCCAGCAGCCCGGCCCCCCCTTGGGATGAGCAGTTCTTC | TRBV5-1 | many | TRBJ2-1 | NA
CASSPLGTSVFNEQYF | TGTGCCAGCTCACCCCTCGGGACATCAGTGTTCAATGAGCAGTACTTC | TRBV18 | NA | TRBJ2-5 | NA
CASSPPGTGGVYGANVLTF | TGTGCCAGCAGTCCCCCTGGGACAGGGGGCGTATATGGGGCCAACGTCCTGACTTTC | TRBV28 | NA | TRBJ2-6 | TRBD1